This record looks at one TCR beta chain sequence and its context. Its antigen is unidentified. With no exception, relapse followed autologous stem cell transplantation in all patients, and brentuximab vedotin exposure varied. The best responses consisted of complete response, partial response or progressive disease. Trimming took off 2 bases at V and 3 bases at J, with 9 bases between the two ends. The germline V gene encodes CDR1 SGHVS and CDR2 FNYEAQ. The CDR3 has 14 residues. The sample originates from a study of PD-1 blockade in classical Hodgkin lymphoma. Findings and limits, study-wide: By cycle point C4D1, TCR diversity had risen significantly in CD4+ cells (but not CD8+ cells). Newly diagnosed patients were said to have less baseline TCR diversity than healthy donors did.

Generated by immunoSEQ multiplex PCR, the TCRdb table keeps only in-frame clones and is missing some. The sample has 95,000 to 100,000 clones; about 89% are singletons. Sequences were derived from peripheral blood mononuclear cells (PBMCs), sampled before the second cycle of nivolumab. This sequence joins TRBV7-6 and TRBJ2-3, with no clear D. This receptor was obtained from a human donor with classical Hodgkin lymphoma. CDR3 protein: CASSLSPGTDTQYF. The CDR3 nucleotides read TGTGCCAGCAGCTTATCCCCTGGAACAGATACGCAGTATTTT. The full variable domain, completed using reference TRBV7-6 and TRBJ2-3, is GAGVSQSPRYKVTKRGQDVALRCDPISGHVSLYWYRQALGQGPEFLTYFNYEAQQDKSGLPNDRFSAERPEGSISTLTIQRTEQRDSAMYRCASSLSPGTDTQYFGPGTRLTVL.